Presented here are 17 T cell receptor beta chains from one specimen sequenced in a study (dated by TCRdb to the mid-2010s). The protocol used for the library was 5' RACE. This sample was sequenced with an Illumina MiSeq. Using fastp at Q25 and MiXCR, TCRdb reprocessed the public reads and kept productive beta chains. Each record represents a unique CDR3 protein, reported with the most common genes and DNA among its rows. The sample records 45,000 to 60,000 distinct CDR3 sequences, around 25% of which are singletons. Together, the top ten hold about 3% of the sample. Source material: tumor-infiltrating naive CD4+ T cells sorted from the breast tumor. Read against the paper, the sample's cell subset or site label means: naive CD4+ T cells, CD4+CD45RA+CD25-. These receptors were collected from a female donor with breast cancer.

The chain links TRBV5-1 to TRBJ2-4; D assignment may be TRBD1 or TRBD2 (6 bases each). The V gene's germline CDR1 is SGHRS and CDR2 YFSETQ. The CDR3 is 15 amino acids. Trimming left V 4 bases short and J 5 bases short, with 16 bases between. The CDR3 sequence is CASSPNGGSENIQYF. CDR3 bases: TGCGCCAGCAGCCCGAACGGGGGCTCCGAAAACATTCAGTACTTC.

J is TRBJ2-1 and V is TRBV7-8; perhaps TRBD1 as D (5 bases). Germline values: CDR1 SGHVS, CDR2 FQNEAQ. This CDR3 comprises 14 residues. V lost 9 bases, J lost 8 bases, and 20 bases lay in between. The CDR3 DNA follows: TGTGCCAGTAGCCTAGGGGTTGGATGGGATGAGCAGTTCTTC. Its translation: CASSLGVGWDEQFF.

The chain links TRBV21-1 to TRBJ1-1. TRBV21-1 is an annotated pseudogene. This CDR3 has 16 residues. This CDR3 reads CASPSGGGPLNTEAFF. DNA of the CDR3: TGTGCCAGCCCCTCGGGAGGAGGCCCTTTAAACACTGAAGCTTTCTTT.

The chain couples TRBV12-3 or TRBV12-4 to TRBJ2-7, with D perhaps matching TRBD1 (5 bases). The V gene lost 3 bases and the J gene lost 2 bases, with 11 bases spanning the gap. The CDR3 has 14 residues. In nucleotides, the CDR3 is TGTGCCAGCAGTTTGAGTGTAGGGGCCTACGAGCAGTACTTC. Residues: CASSLSVGAYEQYF.

The chain carries TRBV5-1 and TRBJ1-5, with a weak D call TRBD1 (6 bases). The CDR3 totals 15 residues. V was shortened by 2 bases and J by 2 bases, with 11 bases between the two germline ends. Germline CDR1 SGHRS, CDR2 YFSETQ. As DNA, the CDR3 is TGCGCCAGCAGCTTAACAGGGTTGGGCAATCAGCCCCAGCATTTT. Residues: CASSLTGLGNQPQHF.

In its sample, this clonotype was seen a few times. CDR3 protein: CASPRGTGVKVNTEAFF. In nucleotides, the CDR3 is TGCGCCAGCCCGAGAGGGACAGGGGTTAAAGTAAACACTGAAGCTTTCTTT. V gene TRBV5-1 combines with J gene TRBJ1-1, with 10 bases aligning to TRBD1. The CDR3 is 17 residues long. Germline V gene lookup returns CDR1 SGHRS and CDR2 YFSETQ. J gave up 2 bases and V 7 bases, and 14 bases lay outside the gene matches.

By sample fraction, this clonotype is medium-sized. The chain combines TRBV20-1 with TRBJ2-3; 10 bases are shared with TRBD2. This CDR3 has 16 residues. The germline gives CDR1 DFQATT, CDR2 SNEGSKA (reference sequence). The CDR3 DNA follows: TGCAGCCCTTCCCTCGTAGCGGGAGGTGAGCCAGATACGCAGTATTTT. Residues: CSPSLVAGGEPDTQYF.

This chain links TRBV12-3 or TRBV12-4 with TRBJ2-7; TRBD2 matches 7 bases. J was trimmed by 4 bases and V by 0 bases; bases with no gene match: 3. The CDR3 has 14 amino acids. The CDR3 is CASSLAGGFYEQYF. The CDR3 DNA sequence: TGTGCCAGCAGTTTAGCGGGAGGGTTTTACGAGCAGTACTTC.

The chain is built from TRBV28 and TRBJ2-7, with D perhaps assigned TRBD1 or TRBD2 (6 bases each). Looked up from germline, CDR1 is MDHEN and CDR2 is SYDVKM. Trimming took 2 bases from V and 2 from J, leaving 13 bases between them. The CDR3 totals 15 residues. CDR3 sequence reads: CASSLRGAGAYEQYF. CDR3 in DNA: TGTGCCAGCAGTTTAAGGGGGGCAGGCGCCTACGAGCAGTACTTC.

This clonotype appeared a few times. This chain connects TRBV5-1 to TRBJ2-1; possible D gene TRBD2, 5 bases. Germline V gene data show CDR1 as SGHRS and CDR2 as YFSETQ. Trimming left V 2 bases short and J 1 base short, with 10 bases between. The CDR3 extends over 15 amino acids. CDR3 DNA sequence: TGCGCCAGCAGCTTAGTGGGAGAGTCCTACAATGAGCAGTTCTTC. Translated: CASSLVGESYNEQFF.

This clonotype was seen a few times. The chain recombines TRBV6-1 with TRBJ1-1; TRBD1 matches at 8 bases. Germline V CDR1 and CDR2: MNHNS, SASEGT. The CDR3 is 14 amino acids. J lost 6 bases, V lost 8 bases, and 11 bases had no gene match. The chain's CDR3 is CASDLNRGGSEAFF. In nucleotides, the CDR3 is TGTGCCAGCGACCTTAACAGGGGGGGGTCTGAAGCTTTCTTT.

This rearrangement joins TRBV7-2 to TRBJ1-2; 11 bases line up with TRBD1. The length of the CDR3 is 15 residues. In germline, CDR1 is SGHTA, CDR2 FQGNSA. Unmatched junction bases numbered 7, after V lost 5 bases and J lost 5 bases. The CDR3 region is CASSPSGTGGYGYTF. CDR3 in DNA: TGTGCCAGCAGCCCCTCGGGGACAGGGGGTTATGGCTACACCTTC. Based on the CDR3 plus reference TRBV7-2 and TRBJ1-2, the full variable domain is GAGVSQSPSNKVTEKGKDVELRCDPISGHTALYWYRQSLGQGLEFLIYFQGNSAPDKSGLPSDRFSAERTGGSVSTLTIQRTQQEDSAVYLCASSPSGTGGYGYTFGSGTRLTVV.

The CDR3 loop is CASGSGEQYF. Written as DNA, the CDR3 is TGTGCCAGCGGTTCAGGCGAGCAGTACTTC. J is TRBJ2-7 and V is TRBV28; D unclear. V lost 8 bases and J 6 bases, leaving 8 bases between the germline ends. Germline V gene data show CDR1 as MDHEN and CDR2 as SYDVKM. CDR3 length: 10 amino acids.

This chain connects TRBV7-2 to TRBJ2-3, with unresolved D. Trimming left V 7 bases short and J 2 bases short, with 10 bases between. This CDR3 is 13 amino acids long. Germline assignment: CDR1 SGHTA and CDR2 FQGNSA. The CDR3, as DNA: TGTGCCAGCACTTATGGTAACACAGATACGCAGTATTTT. This codes for CASTYGNTDTQYF.

This clonotype has ten or more counts. V and J are TRBV20-1 and TRBJ2-7; 12 bases are a match to TRBD2. The CDR3 contains 14 residues. The trim removed 3 bases at V and 4 bases at J, leaving 4 bases unmatched. CDR1 is DFQATT and CDR2 is SNEGSKA in the germline V gene (reference sequence). CDR3 region: CSARTSGRRYEQYF. The CDR3 DNA reads TGCAGTGCTAGGACTAGCGGGAGAAGGTACGAGCAGTACTTC.

In this sample, this clonotype turned up many times. The chain combines TRBV29-1 with TRBJ2-1, with D perhaps TRBD1 or TRBD2 (5 bases each). This CDR3 has 13 residues. Trimming pared 4 bases from V and 0 bases from J, leaving 7 bases between. CDR1 SQVTM and CDR2 ANQGSEA come from the germline V gene. As DNA, the CDR3 is TGCAGCGTTGGGGGGAACTCCTACAATGAGCAGTTCTTC. Translated, it gives CSVGGNSYNEQFF.

For this clonotype: A single base separates this from a much larger clone, so it may be a read error. The CDR3 DNA is TGTGCCAGCAGTTTCGGGACAAATACACCCCTCCACTTT. This gives the protein CASSFGTNTPLHF. The rearrangement joins TRBV6-5 to TRBJ1-6; TRBD1 is a possible D gene (6 bases). Trimming removed 4 bases from V and 11 bases from J, with 12 bases in between. This CDR3 has 13 amino acids. CDR1 MNHEY and CDR2 SVGAGI come from the germline V gene.